Below are 21 T cell receptor beta chains sequenced from a single sample in a study of shared clonotypes between healthy human individuals. The assay was immunoSEQ multiplex PCR, and TCRdb's table has in-frame clones only and misses some. The table shows hundreds of thousands of clones, with 73% occurring only once. The sequenced sample was memory CD4+ T cells sorted from blood. Sample subset: CD45RA-negative fraction. The receptor source for this set is a woman aged 25-40 years in good health.

This chain uses TRBV7-2 with TRBJ1-5, with 8 bases aligning to TRBD1. Germline V lookup: CDR1 SGHTA, CDR2 FQGNSA. With V trimmed by 3 bases and J by 3 bases, 7 bases remained unmatched. CDR3 length: 16 amino acids. In nucleotides, the CDR3 is TGTGCCAGCAGCTTGGTAGGGACAGGAAACAATCAGCCCCAGCATTTT. It is translated as CASSLVGTGNNQPQHF.

This clone is a singleton in its sample. The chain employs TRBV5-4 and TRBJ2-7, with D hard to call. The CDR3 length is 16 residues. V was clipped by 4 bases and J by 2 bases, with 19 bases between them. The germline gives CDR1 SGHNT, CDR2 YYREEE (reference sequence). Here the CDR3 reads CASSPPGQPNTYEQYF. The DNA of the CDR3 is TGTGCCAGCAGCCCGCCCGGGCAGCCAAACACCTACGAGCAGTACTTC.

This rearrangement joins TRBV18 to TRBJ1-1; no definite D call. CDR1 KGHSH and CDR2 LQKENI come from the germline V gene. Trimming stripped 2 bases from V and 0 bases from J, with 10 bases between. CDR3 length: 15 residues. The chain's CDR3 is CASSPGRLMNTEAFF. CDR3 DNA sequence: TGTGCCAGCTCACCAGGAAGGTTAATGAACACTGAAGCTTTCTTT.

The table lists this clone with many counts. V is TRBV18 and J is TRBJ2-5, with 7 bases fitting TRBD1. This CDR3 is 14 amino acids long. The ends lost 0 bases at V and 4 bases at J; junction bases unmatched: 2. Germline CDR1 and CDR2: KGHSH and LQKENI. The CDR3: CASSPPGQPETQYF. The CDR3 DNA follows: TGTGCCAGCTCACCACCGGGACAGCCAGAGACCCAGTACTTC.

In its sample, this clone was seen a few times. This chain joins TRBV19 and TRBJ1-1; no clear D. The CDR3 is made up of 15 amino acids. V dropped 5 bases and J dropped 6 bases, with 19 bases sitting between them. CDR1 and CDR2 (germline): LNHDA, SQIVND (reference sequence). Written as DNA, the CDR3 is TGTGCCAGTAGTCGATGGGTCATCTCGGGAGCTGAAGCTTTCTTT. Protein: CASSRWVISGAEAFF.

The chain couples TRBV7-3 to TRBJ2-3; 10 nucleotides line up with TRBD2. The CDR3 consists of 16 residues. Germline V gene sequence: CDR1 SGHTA, CDR2 FQGTGA. Trimming cost V 2 bases and J 7 bases; bases outside gene matches: 9. CDR3 in amino acids: CASSLSASGRGNTQYF. CDR3 bases: TGTGCCAGCAGCTTATCAGCTAGCGGGAGAGGAAATACGCAGTATTTT.

The V gene is TRBV14, the J gene TRBJ2-2; TRBD1 agrees at 7 bases. The CDR3 runs 17 residues. Trimming removed 0 bases from V and 1 base from J; junction bases left unmatched: 5. The germline V gene has CDR1 SGHDN and CDR2 FVKESK. The CDR3 coding sequence is TGTGCCAGCAGCCAAGATTGGGGACAGCTGAACACCGGGGAGCTGTTTTTT. It codes for CASSQDWGQLNTGELFF.

As to this clone: This specimen includes other DNA sequences encoding the same CDR3. The V gene is TRBV5-1, the J gene TRBJ2-7, with D tentatively TRBD1 or TRBD2 (5 bases each). The CDR3 totals 14 residues. The V gene's germline CDR1 is SGHRS and CDR2 YFSETQ. Trimming took off 4 bases at V and 1 base at J, with 12 bases between the two ends. The CDR3 reads CASSLGTVSYEQYF. The CDR3 DNA sequence: TGCGCCAGCAGCCTCGGGACGGTATCCTACGAGCAGTACTTC.

This sequence joins TRBV28 and TRBJ2-1, with 12 positions matching TRBD2. The CDR3 is 16 amino acids. CDR1 is MDHEN and CDR2 is SYDVKM in the germline V gene. The junction had 9 bases not matched to a gene; V was cut back by 5 bases and J by 7 bases. The CDR3 region has the DNA TGTGCCAGCAGTCCGAGGACTAGCGGGACCGAGAATGAGCAGTTCTTC. This sequence encodes CASSPRTSGTENEQFF.

This clone was seen ten or more times. The chain carries TRBV19 and TRBJ2-2, with D possibly being TRBD2 (5 bases). Trimming removed 5 bases from V and 7 bases from J, with 20 bases in between. The CDR3 totals 16 residues. CDR1 LNHDA and CDR2 SQIVND come from the germline V gene (reference sequence). CDR3 protein: CASSGAGTLKGGELFF. CDR3 DNA sequence: TGTGCCAGTAGTGGTGCGGGTACACTCAAGGGCGGGGAGCTGTTTTTT.

This clone appeared a few times. The chain recombines TRBV5-6 with TRBJ2-7, with D maybe TRBD2 (5 bases). V lost 4 bases and J 5 bases, leaving 16 bases between the germline ends. The CDR3 spans 14 residues. The germline V gene encodes CDR1 SGHDT and CDR2 YYEEEE. The chain's CDR3 is CASSGSSGRHEQYF. CDR3 coding DNA: TGTGCCAGCAGCGGATCGAGCGGCCGCCACGAGCAGTACTTC.

The V call is TRBV27, the J call TRBJ2-7; D is unresolved. The CDR3 covers 13 residues. Germline-derived CDR1 and CDR2 are MNHEY and SMNVEV (reference sequence). Trimming took 4 bases from V and 4 from J, leaving 11 bases between them. In nucleotides, the CDR3 is TGTGCCAGCAGTTCCGCAGTCCTTTACGAGCAGTACTTC. This sequence encodes CASSSAVLYEQYF.

The genes are TRBV29-1 and TRBJ2-5; the D gene could be TRBD1 or TRBD2 (5 bases each). The J call is uncertain, as TRBJ2-7 better fits the DNA end. This CDR3 comprises 12 residues. Germline V gene sequence: CDR1 SQVTM, CDR2 ANQGSEA. CDR3: CSVVIQGVEQYF. The CDR3, as DNA: TGCAGCGTTGTGATCCAGGGAGTCGAGCAGTACTTC.

There are a few counts of this clone. The chain combines TRBV7-2 with TRBJ2-2; D uncertain. Germline V gene lookup returns CDR1 SGHTA and CDR2 FQGNSA. V lost 1 base, J lost 6 bases, and 12 bases lay in between. This CDR3 spans 15 amino acids. The CDR3 protein is CASSLGLLDSGELFF. In DNA form, the CDR3 reads TGTGCCAGCAGCTTAGGGCTTCTTGATTCCGGGGAGCTGTTTTTT.

The chain employs TRBV7-2 and TRBJ1-4; tentatively, D is TRBD1 (5 bases). CDR1 is SGHTA and CDR2 is FQGNSA in the germline V gene. This CDR3 has 16 residues. V was cut by 3 bases and J by 4 bases, with 15 bases left in between. CDR3 DNA: TGTGCCAGCAGCTTCAGATTCGGGGGGGTTAATGAAAAACTGTTTTTT. Its protein is CASSFRFGGVNEKLFF.

The V call is TRBV7-8, the J call TRBJ1-1; D is ambiguous. Per germline, CDR1 SGHVS and CDR2 FQNEAQ. V lost 3 bases to trimming and J lost 4 bases, with 6 bases between them. The CDR3 spans 12 residues. The CDR3 protein is CASSFRFTEAFF. CDR3 coding DNA: TGTGCCAGCAGCTTCCGATTCACTGAAGCTTTCTTT.

This chain joins TRBV7-9 and TRBJ2-7, with D possibly being TRBD1 (6 bases). Germline V gene data show CDR1 as SEHNR and CDR2 as FQNEAQ (reference sequence). Trimming pared 5 bases from V and 11 bases from J, leaving 13 bases between. CDR3 length: 11 residues. In nucleotides, the CDR3 is TGTGCCAGCAGCGCCGGGACATCTGAGTACTTC. This encodes CASSAGTSEYF.

The chain is built from TRBV11-2 and TRBJ2-7, with 10 positions matching TRBD1. This CDR3 comprises 14 residues. Germline CDR1 reads SGHAT; CDR2 reads FQNNGV. Germline trimming cut 5 bases from V and 5 bases from J; bases unmatched to any gene: 6. The chain's CDR3 is CASSIDRGQHEQYF. CDR3 bases: TGTGCCAGCAGCATCGACAGGGGGCAACACGAGCAGTACTTC.

The rearrangement uses TRBV10-1 and TRBJ2-2, with TRBD2 matching 9 bases. The germline V gene encodes CDR1 WNHNN and CDR2 SYGVQD (reference sequence). The CDR3 has 17 residues. V was pared by 0 bases and J by 1 base, with 3 bases of the junction left unmatched. In nucleotides, the CDR3 is TGCGCCAGCAGTGAGTCGAAACTAGCGGGGAACACCGGGGAGCTGTTTTTT. Residues: CASSESKLAGNTGELFF.

The chain couples TRBV27 to TRBJ2-7; a weak D match, TRBD1 (5 bases). The CDR3 contains 15 residues. Between the trimmed V and J ends, which lost 2 bases and 0 bases, there was a span of 11 bases. CDR1 and CDR2 (germline): MNHEY, SMNVEV (reference sequence). The CDR3 here is CASSLVGVTSYEQYF. The DNA of the CDR3 is TGTGCCAGCAGTTTAGTAGGGGTGACCTCCTACGAGCAGTACTTC.

The chain couples TRBV2 to TRBJ1-5, with no clear D. Germline-derived CDR1 and CDR2 are SNHLY and FYNNEI. The V gene lost 1 base and the J gene lost 4 bases, with 11 bases spanning the gap. This CDR3 region has 15 residues. The CDR3 spells CASSEGLPRNQPQHF. CDR3 DNA: TGTGCCAGCAGTGAAGGTTTGCCTCGGAATCAGCCCCAGCATTTT.